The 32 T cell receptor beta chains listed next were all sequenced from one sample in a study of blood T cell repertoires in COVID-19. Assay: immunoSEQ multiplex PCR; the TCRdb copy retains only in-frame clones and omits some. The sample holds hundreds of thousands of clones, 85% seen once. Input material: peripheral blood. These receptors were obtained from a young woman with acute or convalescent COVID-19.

CDR3 bases: TGTGCCAGTAGTATTGCGTTTGGGCGGAACACTGAAGCTTTCTTT. It encodes CASSIAFGRNTEAFF. The J gene is TRBJ1-1, the V gene TRBV19; no firm D call. This CDR3 is built from 15 residues. V was trimmed by 3 bases and J by 1 base, leaving 12 bases between them. The germline gives CDR1 LNHDA, CDR2 SQIVND (reference sequence). Drawing the rest from reference TRBV19 and TRBJ1-1, the complete variable domain is DGGITQSPKYLFRKEGQNVTLSCEQNLNHDAMYWYRQDPGQGLRLIYYSQIVNDFQKGDIAEGYSVSREKKESFPLTVTSAQKNPTAFYLCASSIAFGRNTEAFFGQGTRLTVV.

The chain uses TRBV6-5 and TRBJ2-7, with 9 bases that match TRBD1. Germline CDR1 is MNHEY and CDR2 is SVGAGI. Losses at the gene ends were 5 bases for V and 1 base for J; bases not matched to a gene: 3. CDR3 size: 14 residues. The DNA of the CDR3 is TGTGCCAGCAGTATCGGACAGGGGTCCTACGAGCAGTACTTC. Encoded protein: CASSIGQGSYEQYF.

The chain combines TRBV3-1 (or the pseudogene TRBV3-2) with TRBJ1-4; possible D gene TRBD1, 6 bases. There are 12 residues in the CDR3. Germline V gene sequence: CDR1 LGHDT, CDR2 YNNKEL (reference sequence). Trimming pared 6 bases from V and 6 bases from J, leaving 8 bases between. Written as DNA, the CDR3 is TGTGCCAGCAGTGGGGGCGATGAAAAACTGTTTTTT. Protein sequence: CASSGGDEKLFF.

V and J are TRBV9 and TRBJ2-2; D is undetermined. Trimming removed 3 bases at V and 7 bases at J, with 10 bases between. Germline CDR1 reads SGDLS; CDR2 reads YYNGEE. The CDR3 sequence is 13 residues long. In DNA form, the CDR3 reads TGTGCCAGCAGCGCGCCTCGCGGCGGGGAGCTGTTTTTT. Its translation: CASSAPRGGELFF.

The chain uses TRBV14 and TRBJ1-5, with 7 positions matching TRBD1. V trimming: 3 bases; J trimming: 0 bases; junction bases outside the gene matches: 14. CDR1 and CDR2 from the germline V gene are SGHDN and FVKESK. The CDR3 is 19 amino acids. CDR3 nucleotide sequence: TGTGCCAGCAGCCAGGAGGACAGGTTAGGGGTATATAGCAATCAGCCCCAGCATTTT. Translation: CASSQEDRLGVYSNQPQHF.

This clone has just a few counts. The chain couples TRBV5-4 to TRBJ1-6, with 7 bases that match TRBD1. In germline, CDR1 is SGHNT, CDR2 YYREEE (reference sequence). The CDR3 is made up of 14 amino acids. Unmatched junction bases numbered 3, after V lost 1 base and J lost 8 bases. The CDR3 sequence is CASSLTDRDSPLHF. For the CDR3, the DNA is TGTGCCAGCAGCTTGACCGACAGGGATTCACCCCTCCACTTT.

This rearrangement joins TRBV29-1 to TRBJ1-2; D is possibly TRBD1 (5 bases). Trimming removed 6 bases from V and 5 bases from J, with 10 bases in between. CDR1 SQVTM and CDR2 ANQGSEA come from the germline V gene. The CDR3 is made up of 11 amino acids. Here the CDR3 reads CSVDKRYGYTF. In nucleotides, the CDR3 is TGCAGCGTGGACAAGAGATATGGCTACACCTTC.

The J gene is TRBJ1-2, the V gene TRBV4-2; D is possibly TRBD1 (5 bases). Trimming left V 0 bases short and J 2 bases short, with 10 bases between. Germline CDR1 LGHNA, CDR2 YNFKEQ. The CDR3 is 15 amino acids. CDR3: CASSQDASGNYGYTF. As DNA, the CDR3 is TGTGCCAGCAGCCAAGATGCGTCAGGGAACTATGGCTACACCTTC.

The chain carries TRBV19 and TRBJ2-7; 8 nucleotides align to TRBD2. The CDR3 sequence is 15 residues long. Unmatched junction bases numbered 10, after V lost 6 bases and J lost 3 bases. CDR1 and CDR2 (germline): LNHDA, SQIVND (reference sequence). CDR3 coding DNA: TGTGCCAGTAGCCAATCGCGGGGGGATATCTACGAGCAGTACTTC. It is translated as CASSQSRGDIYEQYF.

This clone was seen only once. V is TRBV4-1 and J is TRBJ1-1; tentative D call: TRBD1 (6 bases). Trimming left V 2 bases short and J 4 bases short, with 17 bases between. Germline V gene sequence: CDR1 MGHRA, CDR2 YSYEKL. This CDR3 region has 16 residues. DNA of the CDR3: TGCGCCAGCAGCCAACTCCTCAGGGGTTGGGGCACTGAAGCTTTCTTT. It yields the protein CASSQLLRGWGTEAFF.

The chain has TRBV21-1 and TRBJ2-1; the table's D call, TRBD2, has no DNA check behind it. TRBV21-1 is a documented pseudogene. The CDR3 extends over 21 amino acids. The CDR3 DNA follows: TGTGCCAGCAGCAATAGGCTCGGTGGTACCGACCAAATAGCTGAATACAATGAGCAGTTCTTC. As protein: CASSNRLGGTDQIAEYNEQFF.

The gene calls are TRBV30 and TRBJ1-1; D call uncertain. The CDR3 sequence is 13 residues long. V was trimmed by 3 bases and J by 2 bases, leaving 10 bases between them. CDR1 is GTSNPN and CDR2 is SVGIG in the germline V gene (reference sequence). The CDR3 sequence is CAWSFSLNTEAFF. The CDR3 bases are TGTGCCTGGAGCTTTAGTCTAAACACTGAAGCTTTCTTT.

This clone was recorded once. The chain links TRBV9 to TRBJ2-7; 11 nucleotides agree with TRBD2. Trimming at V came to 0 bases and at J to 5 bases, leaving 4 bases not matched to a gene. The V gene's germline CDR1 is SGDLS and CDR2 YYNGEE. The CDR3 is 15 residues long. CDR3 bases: TGTGCCAGCAGCGTAGATGGGGGACTAGCGGACGAGCAGTACTTC. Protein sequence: CASSVDGGLADEQYF.

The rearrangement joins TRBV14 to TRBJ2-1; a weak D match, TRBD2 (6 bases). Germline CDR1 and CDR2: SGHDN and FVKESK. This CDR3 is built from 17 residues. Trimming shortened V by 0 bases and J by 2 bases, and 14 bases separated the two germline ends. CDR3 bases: TGTGCCAGCAGCCAAGATACCGGGAGCCGCGCCTACAATGAGCAGTTCTTC. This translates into CASSQDTGSRAYNEQFF.

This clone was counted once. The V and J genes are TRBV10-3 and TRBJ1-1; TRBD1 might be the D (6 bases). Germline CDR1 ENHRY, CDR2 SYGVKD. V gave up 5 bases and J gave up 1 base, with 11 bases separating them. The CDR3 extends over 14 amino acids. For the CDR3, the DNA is TGTGCCATCAGTTGGGGGGGGGCGAACACTGAAGCTTTCTTT. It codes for CAISWGGANTEAFF.

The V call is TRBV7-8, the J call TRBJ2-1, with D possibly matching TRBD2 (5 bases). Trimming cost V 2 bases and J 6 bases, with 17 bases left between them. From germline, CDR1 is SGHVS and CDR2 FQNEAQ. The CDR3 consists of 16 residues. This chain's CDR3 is CASSLSRGTRLNEQFF. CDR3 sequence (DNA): TGTGCCAGCAGCTTAAGCCGCGGAACTAGGCTCAATGAGCAGTTCTTC.

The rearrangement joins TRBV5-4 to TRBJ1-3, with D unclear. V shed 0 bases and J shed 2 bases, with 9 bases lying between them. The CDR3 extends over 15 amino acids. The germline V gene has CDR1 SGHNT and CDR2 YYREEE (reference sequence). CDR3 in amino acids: CASSLGRSPGNTIYF. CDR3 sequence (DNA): TGTGCCAGCAGCTTGGGAAGGAGTCCTGGAAACACCATATATTTT.

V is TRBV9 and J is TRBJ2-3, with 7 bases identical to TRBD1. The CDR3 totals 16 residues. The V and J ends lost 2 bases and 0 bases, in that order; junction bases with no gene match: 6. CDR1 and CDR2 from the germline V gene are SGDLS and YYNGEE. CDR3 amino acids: CASSVSGQASTDTQYF. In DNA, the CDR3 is TGTGCCAGCAGCGTTTCCGGACAGGCCAGCACAGATACGCAGTATTTT.

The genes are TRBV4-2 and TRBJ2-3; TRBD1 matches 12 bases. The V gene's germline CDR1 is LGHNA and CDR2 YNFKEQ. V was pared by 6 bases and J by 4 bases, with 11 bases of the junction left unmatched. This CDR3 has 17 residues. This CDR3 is CASSYPGTGGEADTQYF. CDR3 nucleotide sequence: TGTGCCAGCAGTTACCCCGGGACAGGGGGCGAGGCAGATACGCAGTATTTT.

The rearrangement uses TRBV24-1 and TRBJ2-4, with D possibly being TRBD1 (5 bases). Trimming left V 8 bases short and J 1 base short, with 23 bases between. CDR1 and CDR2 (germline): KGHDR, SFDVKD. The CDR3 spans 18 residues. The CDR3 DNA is TGTGCCACCACCGCCCAACTCGGTGGGGCGGTGGCCAAAAACATTCAGTACTTC. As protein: CATTAQLGGAVAKNIQYF.

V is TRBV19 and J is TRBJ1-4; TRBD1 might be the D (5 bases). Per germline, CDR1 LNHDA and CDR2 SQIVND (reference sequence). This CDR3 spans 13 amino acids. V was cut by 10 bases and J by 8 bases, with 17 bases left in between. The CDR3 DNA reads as TGTGCCACCCTGGGGGGGGGTCTAGAAAAACTGTTTTTT. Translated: CATLGGGLEKLFF.

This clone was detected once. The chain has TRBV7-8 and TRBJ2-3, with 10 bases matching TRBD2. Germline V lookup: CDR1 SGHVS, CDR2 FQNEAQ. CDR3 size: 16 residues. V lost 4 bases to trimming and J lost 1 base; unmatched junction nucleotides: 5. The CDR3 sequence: CASSSMLAGGTDTQYF. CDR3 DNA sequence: TGTGCCAGCAGCTCCATGCTAGCGGGGGGCACAGATACGCAGTATTTT.

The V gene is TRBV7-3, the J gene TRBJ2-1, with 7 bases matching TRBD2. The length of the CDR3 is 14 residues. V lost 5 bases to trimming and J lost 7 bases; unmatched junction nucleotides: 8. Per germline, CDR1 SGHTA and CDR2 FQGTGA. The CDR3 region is CASSLSGAPNEQFF. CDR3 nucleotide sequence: TGTGCCAGCAGCCTGAGCGGGGCACCGAATGAGCAGTTCTTC.

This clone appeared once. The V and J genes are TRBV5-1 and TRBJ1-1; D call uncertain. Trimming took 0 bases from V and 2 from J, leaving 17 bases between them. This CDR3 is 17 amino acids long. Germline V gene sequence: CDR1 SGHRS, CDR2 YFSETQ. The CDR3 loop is CASSLAGLSAGNTEAFF. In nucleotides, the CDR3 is TGCGCCAGCAGCTTGGCCGGTCTGTCGGCGGGAAACACTGAAGCTTTCTTT.

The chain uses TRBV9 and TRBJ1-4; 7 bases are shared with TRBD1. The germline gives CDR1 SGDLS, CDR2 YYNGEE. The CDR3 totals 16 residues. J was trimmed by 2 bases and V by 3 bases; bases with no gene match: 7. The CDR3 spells CASSGKDRLTNEKLFF. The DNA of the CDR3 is TGTGCCAGCAGCGGCAAGGACAGGCTGACTAATGAAAAACTGTTTTTT.

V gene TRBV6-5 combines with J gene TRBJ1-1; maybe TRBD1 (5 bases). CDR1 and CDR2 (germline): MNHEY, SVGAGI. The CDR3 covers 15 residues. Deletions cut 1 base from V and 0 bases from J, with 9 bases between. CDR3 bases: TGTGCCAGCAGTTACTATGGACAATTGAACACTGAAGCTTTCTTT. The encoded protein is CASSYYGQLNTEAFF.

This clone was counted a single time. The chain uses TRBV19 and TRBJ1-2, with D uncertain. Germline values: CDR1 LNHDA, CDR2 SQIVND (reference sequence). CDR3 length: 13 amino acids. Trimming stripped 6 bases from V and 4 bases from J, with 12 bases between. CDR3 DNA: TGTGCCAGTAGCCAGGCGGGCTCCTATGGCTACACCTTC. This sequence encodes CASSQAGSYGYTF.

The CDR3 DNA reads as TGTGCCAGCAGTTTAACAGGGGGGCAGCCCCAGCATTTT. This translates into CASSLTGGQPQHF. The rearrangement joins TRBV27 to TRBJ1-5; 8 bases fit TRBD1. The trim removed 2 bases at V and 7 bases at J, leaving 1 base unmatched. This CDR3 region has 13 residues. CDR1 MNHEY and CDR2 SMNVEV come from the germline V gene (reference sequence).

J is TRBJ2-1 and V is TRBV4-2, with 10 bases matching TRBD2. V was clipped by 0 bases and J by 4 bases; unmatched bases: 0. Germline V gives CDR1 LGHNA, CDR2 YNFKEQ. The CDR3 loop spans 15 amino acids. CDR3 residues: CASSQEAGGYNEQFF. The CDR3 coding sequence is TGTGCCAGCAGCCAAGAAGCGGGGGGGTACAATGAGCAGTTCTTC.

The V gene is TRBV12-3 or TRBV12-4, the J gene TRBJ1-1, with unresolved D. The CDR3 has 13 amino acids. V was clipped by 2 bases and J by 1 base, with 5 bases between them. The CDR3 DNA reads TGTGCCAGCAGTTTAAACAGGAACACTGAAGCTTTCTTT. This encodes CASSLNRNTEAFF.

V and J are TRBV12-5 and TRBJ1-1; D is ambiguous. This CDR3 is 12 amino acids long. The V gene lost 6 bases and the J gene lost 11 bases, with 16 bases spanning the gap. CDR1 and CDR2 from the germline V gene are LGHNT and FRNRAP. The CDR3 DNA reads TGTGCTAGTGGCCGTACCGGAGGGAGGGCTTTCTTT. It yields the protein CASGRTGGRAFF.

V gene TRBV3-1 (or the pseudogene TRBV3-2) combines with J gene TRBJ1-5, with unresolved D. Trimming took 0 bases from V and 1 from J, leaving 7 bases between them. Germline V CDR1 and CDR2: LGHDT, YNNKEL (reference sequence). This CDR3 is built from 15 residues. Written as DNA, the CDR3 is TGTGCCAGCAGCCAAGACGACACCAGCAATCAGCCCCAGCATTTT. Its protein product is CASSQDDTSNQPQHF.